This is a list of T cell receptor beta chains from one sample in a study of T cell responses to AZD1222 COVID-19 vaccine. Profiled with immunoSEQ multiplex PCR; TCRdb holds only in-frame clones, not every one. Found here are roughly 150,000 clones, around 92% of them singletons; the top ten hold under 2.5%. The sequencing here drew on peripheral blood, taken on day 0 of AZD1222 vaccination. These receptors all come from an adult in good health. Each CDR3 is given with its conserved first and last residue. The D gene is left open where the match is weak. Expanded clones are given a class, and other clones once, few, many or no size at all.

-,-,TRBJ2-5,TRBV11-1,CASSLTGQEETQYF,TGTGCCAGCAGCCTGACTGGGCAAGAAGAGACCCAGTACTTC
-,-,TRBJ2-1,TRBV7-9,CASSLVMGYNEQFF,TGTGCCAGCAGCTTAGTAATGGGGTACAATGAGCAGTTCTTC
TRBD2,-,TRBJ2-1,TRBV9,CASTATGTSGYNEQFF,TGTGCCAGCACCGCTACCGGGACTAGCGGGTACAATGAGCAGTTCTTC
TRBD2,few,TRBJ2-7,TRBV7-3,CASSPLAGGSEQYF,TGTGCCAGCAGCCCACTAGCGGGAGGAAGTGAGCAGTACTTC
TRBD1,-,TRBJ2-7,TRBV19,CASRAGTGSYEQYF,TGTGCCAGTAGGGCTGGGACAGGGTCTTACGAGCAGTACTTC
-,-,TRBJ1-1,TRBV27,CASSLEENTEAFF,TGTGCCAGCAGTTTAGAAGAGAACACTGAAGCTTTCTTT
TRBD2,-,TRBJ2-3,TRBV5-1,CASSLADRGGADTQYF,TGCGCCAGCAGCTTGGCTGATCGGGGGGGCGCAGATACGCAGTATTTT
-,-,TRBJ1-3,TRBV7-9,CASSLSHRSGNTIYF,TGTGCCAGCAGCCTTTCCCACCGATCCGGAAACACCATATATTTT
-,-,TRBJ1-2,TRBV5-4,CASSPPLGGYTF,TGTGCCAGCAGCCCTCCTCTGGGAGGCTACACCTTC
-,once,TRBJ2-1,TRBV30,CAWRRGTRLGHDEQFF,TGTGCCTGGAGAAGGGGGACTCGGCTTGGTCACGATGAGCAGTTCTTC
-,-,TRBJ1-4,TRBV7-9,CASSIGEINEKLFF,TGTGCCAGCAGTATAGGAGAGATTAATGAAAAACTGTTTTTT
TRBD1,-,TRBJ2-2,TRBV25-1,CASSEQGDTGELFF,TGTGCCAGCAGTGAACAGGGGGACACCGGGGAGCTGTTTTTT
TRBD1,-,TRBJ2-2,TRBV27,CASSLGTANTGELFF,TGTGCCAGCAGCCTCGGGACAGCGAACACCGGGGAGCTGTTTTTT
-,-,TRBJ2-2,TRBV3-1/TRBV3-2,CASSRGAGELFF,TGTGCCAGCAGCAGGGGGGCCGGGGAGCTGTTTTTT
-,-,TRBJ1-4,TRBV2,CASSEALGKNEKLFF,TGTGCCAGCAGTGAAGCGCTCGGGAAAAACGAAAAACTGTTTTTT
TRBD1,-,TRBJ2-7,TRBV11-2,CASSLVGGTGYREQYF,TGTGCCAGCAGCTTAGTAGGGGGGACAGGGTATCGCGAGCAGTACTTC
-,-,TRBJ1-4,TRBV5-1,CASSLASGATNEKLFF,TGCGCCAGCAGCTTGGCCAGCGGGGCAACTAATGAAAAACTGTTTTTT
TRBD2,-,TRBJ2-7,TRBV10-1,CASTVGRTSHPQSSYEQYF,TGCGCCAGCACTGTCGGTAGGACTAGTCATCCCCAAAGCTCCTACGAGCAGTACTTC
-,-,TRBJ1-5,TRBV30,CAWSVRGISNQPQHF,TGTGCCTGGAGTGTAAGAGGGATTAGCAATCAGCCCCAGCATTTT
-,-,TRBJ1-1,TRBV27,CASSFAGGNTEAFF,TGTGCCAGCAGTTTTGCGGGGGGTAACACTGAAGCTTTCTTT
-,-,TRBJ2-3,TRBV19,CASRVGAVGTDTQYF,TGTGCCAGCAGGGTCGGGGCGGTTGGGACAGATACGCAGTATTTT
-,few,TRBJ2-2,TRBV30,CAWSVPGELFF,TGTGCCTGGAGTGTACCCGGGGAGCTGTTTTTT
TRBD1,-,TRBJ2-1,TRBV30,CAWSVLGTGNEQFF,TGTGCCTGGAGTGTACTCGGGACAGGCAATGAGCAGTTCTTC
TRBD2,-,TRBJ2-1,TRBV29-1,CSVAGTSGIGEQFF,TGCAGCGTTGCCGGGACTAGCGGGATAGGTGAGCAGTTCTTC
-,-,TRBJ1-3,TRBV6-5,CASSEGSGNTIYF,TGTGCCAGCAGCGAGGGGTCAGGAAACACCATATATTTT
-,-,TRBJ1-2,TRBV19,CASSSQHGLGGYTF,TGTGCCAGTAGTAGCCAGCACGGTTTGGGTGGCTACACCTTC
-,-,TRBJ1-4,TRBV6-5,CASSYSSGKDEKLFF,TGTGCCAGCAGTTACTCGTCCGGAAAGGATGAAAAACTGTTTTTT
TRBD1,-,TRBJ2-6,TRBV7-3,CASSHTGGKAGANVLTF,TGTGCCAGCAGCCATACAGGGGGCAAGGCTGGGGCCAACGTCCTGACTTTC
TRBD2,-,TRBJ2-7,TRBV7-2,CASSLGHGGGESSYEQYF,TGTGCCAGCAGCTTAGGGCACGGGGGGGGCGAGAGCTCCTACGAGCAGTACTTC
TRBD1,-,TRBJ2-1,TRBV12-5,CASGLNRGNYNEQFF,TGTGCTAGTGGTTTGAACAGGGGGAATTACAATGAGCAGTTCTTC
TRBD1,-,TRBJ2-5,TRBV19,CASSTGAVGETQYF,TGTGCCAGTAGCACAGGGGCGGTGGGGGAGACCCAGTACTTC
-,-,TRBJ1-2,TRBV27,CASSPRGRGGVYGYTF,TGTGCCAGCAGTCCCCGAGGTCGGGGGGGGGTCTATGGCTACACCTTC
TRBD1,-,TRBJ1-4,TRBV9,CASSVQGTGKEKLFF,TGTGCCAGCAGCGTACAGGGGACAGGGAAGGAAAAACTGTTTTTT
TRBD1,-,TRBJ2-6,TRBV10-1,CASSVAGTGLSGANVLTF,TGCGCCAGCAGTGTCGCAGGGACAGGCCTCTCTGGGGCCAACGTCCTGACTTTC
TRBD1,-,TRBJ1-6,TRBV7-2,CASSSTGQGTDSPLHF,TGTGCCAGCAGCTCAACGGGACAGGGTACGGATTCACCCCTCCACTTT
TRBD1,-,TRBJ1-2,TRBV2,CASSDKTGGYYGYTF,TGTGCCAGCAGTGATAAGACAGGGGGCTACTATGGCTACACCTTC
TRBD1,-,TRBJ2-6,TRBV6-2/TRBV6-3,CASSYYQGAGANVLTF,TGTGCCAGCAGTTACTATCAGGGGGCTGGGGCCAACGTCCTGACTTTC
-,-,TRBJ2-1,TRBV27,CASSLTIDEYNEQFF,TGTGCCAGCAGTTTGACGATAGATGAATACAATGAGCAGTTCTTC
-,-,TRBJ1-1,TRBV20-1,CSASKGGQMNTEAFF,TGCAGTGCTAGTAAGGGGGGGCAGATGAACACTGAAGCTTTCTTT
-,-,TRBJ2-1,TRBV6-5,CASIRDTYNEQFF,TGTGCCAGCATTCGGGATACCTACAATGAGCAGTTCTTC
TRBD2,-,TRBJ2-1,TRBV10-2,CPSRGGGLGYNEQFF,TGCCCCAGCCGTGGGGGGGGGTTGGGGTACAATGAGCAGTTCTTC
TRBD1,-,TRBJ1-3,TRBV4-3,CASSQEQGSGNTIYF,TGCGCCAGCAGCCAAGAACAGGGGTCTGGAAACACCATATATTTT
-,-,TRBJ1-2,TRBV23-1,CASSTGVYTF,TGCGCCAGCAGCACTGGGGTTTACACCTTC
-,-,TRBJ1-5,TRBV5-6,CASSPTGPGQPQHF,TGTGCCAGCAGCCCCACAGGGCCTGGTCAGCCCCAGCATTTT
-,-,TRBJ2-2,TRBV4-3,CASSQVPDRRAGRGLFF,TGCGCCAGCAGCCAGGTTCCGGACAGGCGCGCGGGGCGCGGGCTGTTTTTT
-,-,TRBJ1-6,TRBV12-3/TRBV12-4,CASALKISPLHF,TGTGCCAGCGCTTTAAAGATTTCACCCCTCCACTTT
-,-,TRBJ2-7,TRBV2,CASILDGRSYEQYF,TGTGCCAGCATTCTCGATGGGCGGTCCTACGAGCAGTACTTC
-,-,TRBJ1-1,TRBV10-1,CASSAGEPNTEAFF,TGCGCCAGCAGCGCCGGGGAACCGAACACTGAAGCTTTCTTT
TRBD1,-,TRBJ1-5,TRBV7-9,CASSLARLGQGAGQPQHF,TGTGCCAGCAGCTTAGCGCGGTTAGGGCAGGGGGCTGGGCAGCCCCAGCATTTT
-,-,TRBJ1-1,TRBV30,CAWSSGNEAFF,TGTGCCTGGAGTTCGGGGAATGAAGCTTTCTTT
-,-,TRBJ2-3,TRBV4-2,CASSQAPGLSTDTQYF,TGTGCCAGCAGCCAGGCCCCGGGACTCAGCACAGATACGCAGTATTTT
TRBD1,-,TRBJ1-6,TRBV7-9,CASSLGPSGQGGNSPLHF,TGTGCCAGCAGCTTAGGCCCCTCTGGACAGGGTGGCAATTCACCCCTCCACTTT
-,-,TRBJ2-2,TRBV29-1,CSVGSRRETIPPGELFF,TGCAGCGTTGGCAGTAGGAGGGAGACAATTCCACCCGGGGAGCTGTTTTTT
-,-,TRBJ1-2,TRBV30,CAWSVSYGYTF,TGTGCCTGGAGTGTTAGCTATGGCTACACCTTC